There are a few counts of the clone carrying this T cell receptor (beta chain). The antigen remains unidentified. Germline V gene lookup returns CDR1 SGHAT and CDR2 FQNNGV. This CDR3 is built from 14 residues. With 3 bases removed from V and 6 bases from J, the gap between germline ends came to 9 bases. The record originates from a study of vaccination and CD4 T cells after COVID-19. Study-wide background: Roughly 10 convalescent patients had mild and one had severe PCR-confirmed SARS-CoV-2 disease. Spike peptides, overlapping and drawn from SARS-CoV-2, HCoV-NL63, HCoV-OC43 and HCoV-229E, were used to stimulate cells. Investigators took post-vaccine samples a median 72 days after dose two, within a range of 14 to 241.

The Oncomine TCR Beta short-read assay sequenced DNA from cultured CD4+ T cells. TCRdb reprocessed the PCR reads with MiXCR, giving one entry per CDR3 protein. The data show approximately 18,000 distinct CDR3 sequences, 35% to 55% seen once. Treatment specified: approximately 9-day PBMC culture with coronavirus spike peptide pools or control peptides (ViraFEST assay). Culture conditions combined 2 million to 2.5 million PBMCs per well with 10 IU/ml IL-2 and about 10 ug/ml peptide pools. The TCR sequence derives from a human donor who had recovered from COVID-19. Material: CD4+ T cells from blood, cultured in vitro, obtained after SARS-CoV-2 vaccination. The genes are TRBV11-2 and TRBJ1-6, with D perhaps matching TRBD1 (5 bases). CDR3 sequence reads: CASSFDSFNSPLHF. The CDR3 bases are TGTGCCAGCAGCTTCGACAGCTTTAATTCACCCCTCCACTTT.